What follows is one T cell receptor (beta chain) and its context. Its antigen is as yet unknown. The use of a sample-barcoded 5' primer and a J-beta primer mix characterized a second PCR of about 7 to 12 cycles. Each sample yielded at least 3 million CDR3-containing paired-end reads. TCRdb called the 5' RACE reads again in MiXCR, with one record for every CDR3 protein. This table holds 650,000 to 700,000 distinct CDR3 sequences, roughly half found once. The source of the sample is a study of blood T cells in healthy people across ages. Each donor was a healthy Caucasian individual from Russia, aged roughly 6 to 100. Extracted total RNA amounted to at least 5.5 micrograms for each sample. Study-level findings and limits: The study found more naive CD4+ cells and higher diversity in long-lived than aged donors.

CDR1 and CDR2 (germline): SGDLS, YYNGEE. CDR3 length: 14 amino acids. The V and J ends lost 2 bases and 1 base respectively, with 6 bases between them. Input material: blood. The sequence was obtained from a woman of 80 years or more in good health. The rearrangement joins TRBV9 to TRBJ2-2; D gene ambiguous. CDR3 sequence: CASSVEGNTGELFF. CDR3 DNA: TGTGCCAGCAGCGTTGAAGGGAACACCGGGGAGCTGTTTTTT.